Each of the 30 T cell receptor beta chains below was sequenced from the same sample in a study of technical replicates of blood from several donors. Profiled with immunoSEQ multiplex PCR; TCRdb holds only in-frame clones, not every one. The sample carries nearly 80,000 clones, approximately 93% recorded once. Sequencing was done on a sample of T cells isolated from PBMCs. All receptors derive from a human donor in good health.

The J gene is TRBJ2-2, the V gene TRBV6-5; D is uncertain. Germline loops: CDR1 MNHEY, CDR2 SVGAGI. This CDR3 has 13 residues. Trimming removed 0 bases at V and 6 bases at J, with 5 bases between. The chain's CDR3 is CASSYSESGELFF. CDR3 nucleotides: TGTGCCAGCAGTTACTCGGAGTCCGGGGAGCTGTTTTTT.

The V gene is TRBV9, the J gene TRBJ2-2; a weak D match, TRBD1 (5 bases). The V and J ends lost 3 bases and 2 bases respectively, with 17 bases between them. Germline CDR1 is SGDLS and CDR2 is YYNGEE. The CDR3 loop spans 17 amino acids. In DNA, the CDR3 is TGTGCCAGCAGCGCCCCCTCAGGGCAGGGAAACACCGGGGAGCTGTTTTTT. It yields the protein CASSAPSGQGNTGELFF. The full variable domain, rest sourced from reference TRBV9 and TRBJ2-2, is DSGVTQTPKHLITATGQRVTLRCSPRSGDLSVYWYQQSLDQGLQFLIQYYNGEERAKGNILERFSAQQFPDLHSELNLSSLELGDSALYFCASSAPSGQGNTGELFFGEGSRLTVL.

This chain links TRBV29-1 with TRBJ2-2; D is perhaps TRBD2 (5 bases). The germline V gene has CDR1 SQVTM and CDR2 ANQGSEA. The CDR3 contains 14 residues. Trimming shortened V by 5 bases and J by 1 base, and 11 bases separated the two germline ends. The CDR3 reads CSVPSRLNTGELFF. The CDR3 DNA sequence: TGCAGCGTTCCTAGCAGATTGAACACCGGGGAGCTGTTTTTT.

V gene TRBV28 combines with J gene TRBJ2-2, with D perhaps matching TRBD2 (5 bases). The germline gives CDR1 MDHEN, CDR2 SYDVKM. V gave up 3 bases and J gave up 1 base, with 12 bases separating them. This CDR3 is built from 16 residues. CDR3 sequence reads: CASSFYSEVNTGELFF. For the CDR3, the DNA is TGTGCCAGCAGTTTCTATTCGGAGGTGAACACCGGGGAGCTGTTTTTT.

CDR3 sequence (DNA): TGTGCCAGCAGCTTGCAGGGAACAGATACGCAGTATTTT. This translates into CASSLQGTDTQYF. The chain has TRBV9 and TRBJ2-3; D may be TRBD1 (5 bases). V was cut by 4 bases and J by 3 bases, with 9 bases left in between. Germline lookup yields CDR1 SGDLS and CDR2 YYNGEE. This CDR3 has 13 residues.

The gene calls are TRBV30 and TRBJ2-3; a possible D gene is TRBD1 (6 bases). Germline assignment: CDR1 GTSNPN and CDR2 SVGIG (reference sequence). Trimming pared 4 bases from V and 10 bases from J, leaving 15 bases between. CDR3 length: 12 amino acids. In DNA, the CDR3 is TGTGCCTGGACCAGGGACAACCTCGCGCAGTATTTT. Translation gives CAWTRDNLAQYF.

The chain has TRBV30 and TRBJ1-5; D gene ambiguous. The CDR3 consists of 12 residues. V lost 2 bases and J 6 bases, leaving 8 bases between the germline ends. From germline, CDR1 is GTSNPN and CDR2 SVGIG (reference sequence). The CDR3 loop is CAWSLGGQPQHF. For the CDR3, the DNA is TGTGCCTGGAGTCTTGGAGGTCAGCCCCAGCATTTT.

This chain joins TRBV4-1 and TRBJ2-7, with 9 nucleotides matching TRBD1. There are 14 residues in the CDR3. Germline assignment: CDR1 MGHRA and CDR2 YSYEKL. The V and J ends lost 3 bases and 2 bases, in that order; junction bases with no gene match: 2. This chain's CDR3 is CASSQWTGAYEQYF. The CDR3 DNA follows: TGCGCCAGCAGCCAGTGGACAGGGGCCTACGAGCAGTACTTC.

The chain recombines TRBV10-2 with TRBJ2-1; 9 bases are a match to TRBD2. J was trimmed by 8 bases and V by 8 bases; bases with no gene match: 4. Germline loops: CDR1 WSHSY, CDR2 SAAADI. The CDR3 totals 12 residues. In DNA, the CDR3 is TGCGCCAGCGGGGGACTAGCCTATGAGCAGTTCTTC. It specifies CASGGLAYEQFF.

Note on this clone: The sample holds other DNA sequences that translate to the same CDR3. The chain recombines TRBV9 with TRBJ2-1; D uncertain. The CDR3 runs 11 residues. Germline V lookup: CDR1 SGDLS, CDR2 YYNGEE. V was cut by 2 bases and J by 6 bases, with 3 bases left in between. The CDR3 region is CASSVSNEQFF. In DNA, the CDR3 is TGTGCCAGCAGCGTGAGCAATGAGCAGTTCTTC.

The gene calls are TRBV10-3 and TRBJ2-1; 8 bases fit TRBD2. Germline CDR1 and CDR2: ENHRY and SYGVKD. With V trimmed by 2 bases and J by 5 bases, 5 bases remained unmatched. The CDR3 is made up of 15 amino acids. The CDR3: CAISERLASDNEQFF. In nucleotides, the CDR3 is TGTGCCATCAGTGAGAGACTAGCGTCGGACAATGAGCAGTTCTTC.

CDR3 residues: CASSQGLLTGIYRAFF. Here the CDR3 DNA reads TGTGCCAGCAGCCAGGGCCTTTTGACAGGGATCTACCGAGCTTTCTTT. The gene calls are TRBV14 and TRBJ1-1, with 7 bases lining up with TRBD1. Germline V lookup: CDR1 SGHDN, CDR2 FVKESK. Germline trimming cut 3 bases from V and 10 bases from J; bases unmatched to any gene: 17. There are 16 residues in the CDR3. Based on the CDR3 plus reference TRBV14 and TRBJ1-1, the full variable domain is EAGVTQFPSHSVIEKGQTVTLRCDPISGHDNLYWYRRVMGKEIKFLLHFVKESKQDESGMPNNRFLAERTGGTYSTLKVQPAELEDSGVYFCASSQGLLTGIYRAFFGQGTRLTVV.

The rearrangement joins TRBV10-3 to TRBJ2-5; D is uncertain. The CDR3 runs to 12 residues. Deletions cut 2 bases from V and 5 bases from J, with 6 bases between. The germline CDR1 and CDR2 sequences are ENHRY and SYGVKD. CDR3 in DNA: TGTGCCATCAGTGAGATGTCGGAGACCCAGTACTTC. As protein: CAISEMSETQYF.

The chain employs TRBV6-5 and TRBJ2-7; perhaps TRBD2 as D (6 bases). Trimming removed 4 bases from V and 2 bases from J, with 15 bases in between. Germline V CDR1 and CDR2: MNHEY, SVGAGI. This CDR3 spans 15 amino acids. CDR3 sequence reads: CASSLEWRTTYEQYF. The CDR3 nucleotides read TGTGCCAGCAGTTTGGAGTGGCGGACTACCTACGAGCAGTACTTC.

J is TRBJ2-2 and V is TRBV11-2; possibly TRBD2 for D (5 bases). CDR1 is SGHAT and CDR2 is FQNNGV in the germline V gene. V dropped 5 bases and J dropped 6 bases, with 16 bases sitting between them. The CDR3 has 15 amino acids. Written as DNA, the CDR3 is TGTGCCAGCAGCCCCCCAGCGCTGAGGGCCGGGGAGCTGTTTTTT. It yields the protein CASSPPALRAGELFF.

The rearrangement links TRBV28 to TRBJ1-1; D gene unclear. The germline gives CDR1 MDHEN, CDR2 SYDVKM. Trimming stripped 2 bases from V and 0 bases from J, with 7 bases between. The CDR3 extends over 14 amino acids. In DNA, the CDR3 is TGTGCCAGCAGTTTAGGCGGAGTGAACACTGAAGCTTTCTTT. Its protein is CASSLGGVNTEAFF.

In this sample, this clone turned up once. The V and J genes are TRBV4-1 and TRBJ2-5; tentatively, D is TRBD1 (5 bases). The CDR3 has 14 amino acids. V lost 4 bases and J lost 3, with 12 bases in between. Germline CDR1 reads MGHRA; CDR2 reads YSYEKL. The CDR3 protein is CASSPLSREETQYF. The CDR3, as DNA: TGCGCCAGCAGCCCCCTTTCCAGGGAAGAGACCCAGTACTTC.

The chain has TRBV28 and TRBJ1-2; possibly TRBD1 for D (6 bases). Trimming stripped 6 bases from V and 4 bases from J, with 15 bases between. The CDR3 runs 14 residues. CDR1 is MDHEN, CDR2 SYDVKM, per germline. CDR3 loop: CASRIGGGGYGYTF. The CDR3 DNA follows: TGTGCCAGCAGAATAGGGGGAGGGGGCTATGGCTACACCTTC.

The rearrangement uses TRBV6-5 and TRBJ2-7, with D perhaps TRBD1 (6 bases). This CDR3 has 15 amino acids. Germline V gene data show CDR1 as MNHEY and CDR2 as SVGAGI. The ends were cut back, 5 bases at V and 0 bases at J, with 14 bases in the middle. The CDR3 DNA is TGTGCCAGCAGTCTCGGACAGTGGGACTCCTACGAGCAGTACTTC. Translating it yields CASSLGQWDSYEQYF.

The rearrangement joins TRBV21-1 to TRBJ2-7; whether TRBD2, the table's D call, matches the DNA was not checked. TRBV21-1 is recorded as a pseudogene. CDR3 size: 15 residues. The CDR3 nucleotides read TGTGCCAGCAGCGGGTTGGAACGAGCGCAGTACGAGCAGTACTTC. This translates into CASSGLERAQYEQYF.

This rearrangement joins TRBV14 to TRBJ2-7; possibly TRBD1 for D (5 bases). CDR3 size: 13 residues. Germline V gene lookup returns CDR1 SGHDN and CDR2 FVKESK. Trimming removed 1 base from V and 5 bases from J, with 9 bases in between. This CDR3 is CASSQVKGNEQYF. The CDR3 DNA reads as TGTGCCAGCAGCCAAGTTAAGGGGAACGAGCAGTACTTC.

This clone was observed once. The chain recombines TRBV19 with TRBJ1-1, with a tentative D call TRBD1 (6 bases). Germline-derived CDR1 and CDR2 are LNHDA and SQIVND (reference sequence). The CDR3 loop spans 15 amino acids. V shed 4 bases and J shed 0 bases, with 12 bases lying between them. In DNA form, the CDR3 reads TGTGCCAGTAGTACCGCGACAGGAGTGAACACTGAAGCTTTCTTT. The encoded protein is CASSTATGVNTEAFF.

This clone was observed a few times. The chain combines TRBV5-1 with TRBJ2-2; D unresolved. V was clipped by 0 bases and J by 3 bases, with 12 bases between them. CDR3 length: 16 residues. Germline values: CDR1 SGHRS, CDR2 YFSETQ. Here the CDR3 reads CASSLVGRLDTGELFF. Written as DNA, the CDR3 is TGCGCCAGCAGCTTGGTGGGCAGGTTGGACACCGGGGAGCTGTTTTTT.

The V call is TRBV11-3, the J call TRBJ2-7, with D possibly TRBD2 on 6 matching bases. CDR1 is SGHNT, CDR2 YENEEA, per germline. The germline V and J ends were trimmed by 5 bases and 5 bases, with 19 bases remaining between them. This CDR3 is 15 amino acids long. DNA for the CDR3: TGTGCCAGCAGCCTCTTGGGGAGCGGGTACCACGAGCAGTACTTC. Translated, it gives CASSLLGSGYHEQYF. Looking up the rest from reference TRBV11-3 and TRBJ2-7 gives the full variable domain: EAGVVQSPRYKIIEKKQPVAFWCNPISGHNTLYWYLQNLGQGPELLIRYENEEAVDDSQLPKDRFSAERLKGVDSTLKIQPAELGDSAVYLCASSLLGSGYHEQYFGPGTRLTVT.

With regard to this clone: The junction and the germline gene differ at one end; a read error may be behind it. This rearrangement joins TRBV7-9 to TRBJ2-3; 7 nucleotides align to TRBD2. Germline lookup yields CDR1 SEHNR and CDR2 FQNEAQ (reference sequence). The CDR3 has 17 amino acids. This CDR3 is CASSLGRIGRNTDTQYF. CDR3 in DNA: TGTGCCAGCAGTTTAGGGCGTATCGGGAGGAACACAGATACGCAGTATTTT.

V and J are TRBV19 and TRBJ1-1; TRBD1 is a possible D gene (5 bases). With 4 bases removed from V and 5 bases from J, the gap between germline ends came to 11 bases. The CDR3 length is 13 residues. Per germline, CDR1 LNHDA and CDR2 SQIVND (reference sequence). CDR3: CASSSQGGTEAFF. The CDR3 nucleotides read TGTGCCAGTAGTAGCCAGGGCGGTACTGAAGCTTTCTTT.

The rearrangement links TRBV14 to TRBJ2-1; D gene uncertain. CDR3 length: 13 amino acids. Trimming stripped 3 bases from V and 1 base from J, with 4 bases between. CDR1 SGHDN and CDR2 FVKESK come from the germline V gene. The CDR3 nucleotides are TGTGCCAGCAGCCACTTGTCCTACAATGAGCAGTTCTTC. It specifies CASSHLSYNEQFF.

J is TRBJ2-7 and V is TRBV10-1, with 10 bases that match TRBD2. Germline V gene lookup returns CDR1 WNHNN and CDR2 SYGVQD (reference sequence). The CDR3 covers 18 residues. J was trimmed by 0 bases and V by 0 bases; bases with no gene match: 8. In nucleotides, the CDR3 is TGCGCCAGCAGTGAGTCCTCCCGAGCGGGAGGGCCCTCCTACGAGCAGTACTTC. It yields the protein CASSESSRAGGPSYEQYF.

The chain uses TRBV2 and TRBJ2-7; 7 bases match TRBD2. The CDR3 covers 15 residues. Germline CDR1 is SNHLY and CDR2 is FYNNEI. The junction had 8 bases not matched to a gene; V was cut back by 0 bases and J by 6 bases. This CDR3 is CASSEAGGRGFEQYF. In DNA, the CDR3 is TGTGCCAGCAGTGAAGCGGGGGGGAGAGGATTCGAGCAGTACTTC.

The CDR3 protein is CASSGDRGAGELFF. The CDR3 bases are TGCGCCAGCAGCGGGGATCGGGGAGCCGGGGAGCTGTTTTTT. This chain connects TRBV5-1 to TRBJ2-2; D might be TRBD2 (5 bases). This CDR3 comprises 14 residues. Trimming removed 4 bases at V and 6 bases at J, with 13 bases between. Per germline, CDR1 SGHRS and CDR2 YFSETQ.